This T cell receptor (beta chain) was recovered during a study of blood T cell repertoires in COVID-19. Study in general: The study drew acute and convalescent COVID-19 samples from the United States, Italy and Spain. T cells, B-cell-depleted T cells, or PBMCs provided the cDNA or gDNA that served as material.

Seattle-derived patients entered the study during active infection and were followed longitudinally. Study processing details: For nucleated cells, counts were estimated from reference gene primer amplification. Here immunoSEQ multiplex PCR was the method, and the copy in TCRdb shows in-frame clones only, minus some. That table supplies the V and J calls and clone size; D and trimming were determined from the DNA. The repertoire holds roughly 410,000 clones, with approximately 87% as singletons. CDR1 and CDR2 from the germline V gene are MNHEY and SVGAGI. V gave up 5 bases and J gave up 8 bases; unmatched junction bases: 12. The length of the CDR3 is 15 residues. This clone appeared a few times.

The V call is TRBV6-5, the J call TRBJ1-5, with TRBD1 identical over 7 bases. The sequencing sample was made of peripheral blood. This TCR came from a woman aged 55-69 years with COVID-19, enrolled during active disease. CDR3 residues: CASSRTGAQAKPQHF. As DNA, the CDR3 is TGTGCCAGCAGTAGGACAGGCGCCCAAGCAAAGCCCCAGCATTTT.